One sample yielded the 12 T cell receptor beta chains listed below, sequenced in a study of T-cell reconstitution after alpha-beta-depleted transplantation in children. TCRbeta library preparation incorporated unique molecular identifiers. TCRdb passed the PCR reads through MiXCR, listing each CDR3 protein once. This table has about 980,000 distinct CDR3 sequences, 25% to 35% appearing once. The sample was PBMCs, mostly from graft donor cells, taken 360 days after TCRalphabeta/CD19-depleted stem cell transplant. All receptors come from a boy in the first two years of life who had a stem cell transplant for SCID, so the T cells may come from the graft donor.

This chain connects TRBV4-2 to TRBJ1-1; a possible D gene is TRBD1 (6 bases). V lost 0 bases and J lost 5, with 13 bases in between. CDR1 and CDR2 (germline): LGHNA, YNFKEQ. The CDR3 length is 15 residues. The CDR3 reads CASSQEAGAGTEAFF. CDR3 nucleotides: TGTGCCAGCAGCCAAGAGGCGGGGGCGGGTACTGAAGCTTTCTTT.

The genes are TRBV27 and TRBJ2-1; 8 nucleotides line up with TRBD2. The V and J ends lost 5 bases and 5 bases, in that order; junction bases with no gene match: 11. Germline CDR1 reads MNHEY; CDR2 reads SMNVEV (reference sequence). The CDR3 runs 16 residues. CDR3 residues: CASSPLGGGLNNEQFF. The CDR3 nucleotides are TGTGCCAGCAGTCCCCTCGGGGGGGGGCTCAACAATGAGCAGTTCTTC.

The chain joins TRBV5-1 to TRBJ2-5; 8 nucleotides align to TRBD2. The CDR3 has 14 amino acids. Germline CDR1 and CDR2: SGHRS and YFSETQ. J gave up 7 bases and V 4 bases, and 9 bases lay outside the gene matches. DNA for the CDR3: TGCGCCAGCAGCATTAGCGGGGACGCGGTGACCCAGTACTTC. Translation gives CASSISGDAVTQYF.

The rearrangement uses TRBV9 and TRBJ2-1, with D unresolved. This CDR3 comprises 14 residues. Trimming removed 2 bases at V and 1 base at J, with 7 bases between. Germline V gene lookup returns CDR1 SGDLS and CDR2 YYNGEE. CDR3 in amino acids: CASSVWDSYNEQFF. The CDR3 nucleotides read TGTGCCAGCAGCGTTTGGGATTCCTACAATGAGCAGTTCTTC.

This clonotype was detected only a few times. The rearrangement uses TRBV15 and TRBJ2-1; 10 nucleotides line up with TRBD1. J lost 3 bases, V lost 1 base, and 12 bases had no gene match. This CDR3 is 19 amino acids long. CDR1 is LNHNV and CDR2 is YYDKDF in the germline V gene (reference sequence). Here the CDR3 reads CATSRATRRGQGFYNEQFF. The CDR3 DNA follows: TGTGCCACCAGCAGAGCCACCCGGCGGGGACAGGGGTTCTACAATGAGCAGTTCTTC.

This clonotype was seen only a few times. The rearrangement joins TRBV7-2 to TRBJ2-3, with D unresolved. V was clipped by 2 bases and J by 2 bases, with 14 bases between them. The CDR3 contains 16 residues. Germline V gene lookup returns CDR1 SGHTA and CDR2 FQGNSA. CDR3 protein: CASSLQFTPVTDTQYF. CDR3 nucleotides: TGTGCCAGCAGCTTACAGTTTACCCCCGTCACAGATACGCAGTATTTT.

This clonotype was observed a few times. In DNA form, the CDR3 reads TGCGCCAGCAGCCAACAGGGTTTCACCGGGGAGCTGTTTTTT. Translation: CASSQQGFTGELFF. The rearrangement links TRBV5-1 to TRBJ2-2, with D possibly TRBD1 on 6 matching bases. V lost 4 bases to trimming and J lost 4 bases, with 11 bases between them. Germline V CDR1 and CDR2: SGHRS, YFSETQ. CDR3 length: 14 amino acids.

The chain carries TRBV7-9 and TRBJ2-3; tentative D call: TRBD1 (5 bases). Germline V CDR1 and CDR2: SEHNR, FQNEAQ (reference sequence). V lost 1 base, J lost 6 bases, and 14 bases lay in between. The CDR3 totals 15 residues. Here the CDR3 reads CASSLEGLSGDTQYF. CDR3 in DNA: TGTGCCAGCAGCTTAGAAGGCCTCTCAGGGGATACGCAGTATTTT.

This clonotype was detected only a few times. CDR3 nucleotides: TGTGCCAGCAGCTTTGGTCACCTGAACACTGAAGCTTTCTTT. It codes for CASSFGHLNTEAFF. The genes are TRBV5-5 and TRBJ1-1, with D unclear. There are 14 residues in the CDR3. The germline V and J ends were trimmed by 2 bases and 0 bases, with 8 bases remaining between them. Germline V lookup: CDR1 SGHKS, CDR2 YYEKEE (reference sequence).

This clonotype was seen only a few times. The chain is built from TRBV4-3 and TRBJ2-1; D remains ambiguous. This CDR3 has 13 amino acids. Trimming left V 1 base short and J 6 bases short, with 7 bases between. Germline V gene sequence: CDR1 LGHNA, CDR2 YSLEER. CDR3 amino acids: CASSQGRANEQFF. CDR3 DNA sequence: TGCGCCAGCAGCCAAGGAAGAGCCAATGAGCAGTTCTTC.

This clonotype has a handful of counts. The chain recombines TRBV5-1 with TRBJ2-3; 10 bases are shared with TRBD2. Trimming cost V 3 bases and J 3 bases; bases outside gene matches: 4. CDR1 is SGHRS, CDR2 YFSETQ, per germline. This CDR3 comprises 15 residues. CDR3: CASSSFSGGTDTQYF. Here the CDR3 DNA reads TGCGCCAGCAGCTCTTTTAGCGGGGGGACAGATACGCAGTATTTT.

The CDR3 region is CASSLGPSIYEQYF. As DNA, the CDR3 is TGTGCCAGCAGTTTAGGGCCGTCGATCTACGAGCAGTACTTC. This chain links TRBV28 with TRBJ2-7; no clear D. V shed 2 bases and J shed 3 bases, with 11 bases lying between them. CDR1 and CDR2 from the germline V gene are MDHEN and SYDVKM. The CDR3 has 14 residues.